This T cell receptor (beta chain) was recovered during a study of low-dose radiotherapy and immunotherapy resistance in tumors. On the study more broadly: A dose of 0.5 Gy per fraction was delivered to Cohort 1 every 2 weeks, for a total of 6.5 Gy. The study gave patients oral aspirin 300 mg daily for four cycles from cycle 1 day 1. Dosing for Cohort 2 consisted of 1 Gy per fraction every two weeks, reaching a total of 13 Gy over 26 weeks.

This clonotype was seen a few times. Specified time point: before trial treatment. Low-dose radiotherapy and low-dose cyclophosphamide, together with aspirin, ipilimumab and nivolumab, were given to donors. TRAV and TRBV primers primed cDNA for both TCRalpha and TCRbeta. TCR amplification involved about 19 PCR cycles with a constant-region primer and V-primer adapter. TCRdb used MiXCR to reprocess the reads, holding one entry per CDR3 protein. This table has tens of thousands of distinct CDR3 sequences, just under 9.5% appearing once. The CDR3 runs to 15 residues. The V end lost 8 bases, the J end lost 4 bases, and 17 bases lay between the germline ends. CDR1 MDHEN and CDR2 SYDVKM come from the germline V gene.

The clonotype was recovered from a male donor with prostate cancer. The rearrangement uses TRBV28 and TRBJ2-2, with D possibly TRBD1 on 6 matching bases. Material: PBMCs, obtained before treatment. CDR3 protein: CASGPLGGVTGELFF. The CDR3 bases are TGTGCCAGCGGACCCTTAGGGGGAGTCACCGGGGAGCTGTTTTTT. The full variable domain, rest sourced from reference TRBV28 and TRBJ2-2, is DVKVTQSSRYLVKRTGEKVFLECVQDMDHENMFWYRQDPGLGLRLIYFSYDVKMKEKGDIPEGYSVSREKKERFSLILESASTNQTSMYLCASGPLGGVTGELFFGEGSRLTVL.